This TCR beta chain comes out of a study of T cell repertoires in cytomegalovirus infection. At the level of the study: CMV epitopes that were recently identified and HLA-C-restricted were used alongside well-studied HLA-B-restricted ones. TCR beta signatures that were public indicated CMV infection and matching HLA type. Study-wide findings and caveats: HLA-C-restricted CMV-specific TCR beta clonotypes prevailed in the ex vivo response.

The CDR3 runs 12 residues. In germline, CDR1 is SNHLY, CDR2 FYNNEI. V shed 6 bases and J 8 bases; nucleotides not matched to a gene: 5. This clonotype was seen a handful of times. Its antigen remains unidentified. TCRdb analysed the reads with MiXCR anew, one entry per CDR3 protein. Of approximately 1,000,000 distinct CDR3 sequences in the sample, less than 35% were seen once. This TCR was sampled from a human donor in good health (CMV status not recorded). Some clones in this sample may be carry-over from other donors' samples. The chain couples TRBV2 to TRBJ1-2, with TRBD1 identical over 8 bases. The sequencing used cultured CD8+ T cells from PBMCs, collected from culture after CMV antigen stimulation. The CDR3 bases are TGTGCCAGCAGAACACAGGGGGGCGGCTACACCTTC. It encodes CASRTQGGGYTF. The entire variable domain, with the rest obtained from reference TRBV2 and TRBJ1-2, is as follows: EPEVTQTPSHQVTQMGQEVILRCVPISNHLYFYWYRQILGQKVEFLVSFYNNEISEKSEIFDDQFSVERPDGSNFTLKIRSTKLEDSAMYFCASRTQGGGYTFGSGTRLTVV.